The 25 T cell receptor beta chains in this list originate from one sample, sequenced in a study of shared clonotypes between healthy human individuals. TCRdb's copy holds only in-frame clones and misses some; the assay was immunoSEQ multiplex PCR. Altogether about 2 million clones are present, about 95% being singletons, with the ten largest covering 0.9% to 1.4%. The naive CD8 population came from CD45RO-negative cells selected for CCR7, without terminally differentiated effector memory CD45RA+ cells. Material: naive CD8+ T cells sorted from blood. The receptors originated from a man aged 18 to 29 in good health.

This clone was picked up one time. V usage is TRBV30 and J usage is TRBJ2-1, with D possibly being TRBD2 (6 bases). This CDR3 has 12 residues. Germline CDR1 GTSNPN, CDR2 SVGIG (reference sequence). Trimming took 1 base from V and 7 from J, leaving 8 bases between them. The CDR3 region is CAWSALANEQFF. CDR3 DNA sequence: TGTGCCTGGAGTGCGCTAGCGAATGAGCAGTTCTTC.

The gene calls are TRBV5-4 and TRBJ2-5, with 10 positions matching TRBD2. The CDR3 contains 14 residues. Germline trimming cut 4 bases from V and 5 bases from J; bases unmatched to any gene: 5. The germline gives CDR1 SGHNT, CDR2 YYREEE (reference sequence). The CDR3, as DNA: TGTGCCAGCAGCCCGGGACTAGCGATGGAGACCCAGTACTTC. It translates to CASSPGLAMETQYF. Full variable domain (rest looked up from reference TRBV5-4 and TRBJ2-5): ETGVTQSPTHLIKTRGQQVTLRCSSQSGHNTVSWYQQALGQGPQFIFQYYREEENGRGNFPPRFSGLQFPNYSSELNVNALELDDSALYLCASSPGLAMETQYFGPGTRLLVL.

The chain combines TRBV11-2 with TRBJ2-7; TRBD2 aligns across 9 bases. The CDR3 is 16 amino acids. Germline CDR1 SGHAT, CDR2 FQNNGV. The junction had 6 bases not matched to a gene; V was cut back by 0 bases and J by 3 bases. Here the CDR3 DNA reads TGTGCCAGCAGCTTAGAGTCGGCTAGCGGGGTCTACGAGCAGTACTTC. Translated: CASSLESASGVYEQYF.

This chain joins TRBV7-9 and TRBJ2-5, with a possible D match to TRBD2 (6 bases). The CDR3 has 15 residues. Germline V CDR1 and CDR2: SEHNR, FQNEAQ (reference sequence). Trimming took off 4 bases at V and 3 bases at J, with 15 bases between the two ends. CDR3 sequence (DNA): TGTGCCAGCAGCTATTCGGGACTCGCAAAAGAGACCCAGTACTTC. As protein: CASSYSGLAKETQYF.

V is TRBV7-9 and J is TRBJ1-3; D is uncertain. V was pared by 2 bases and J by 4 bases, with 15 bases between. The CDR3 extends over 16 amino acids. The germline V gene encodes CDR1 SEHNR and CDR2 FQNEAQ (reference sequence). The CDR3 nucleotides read TGTGCCAGCAGCTTAATCCCAATGGGCAGGGGAAACACCATATATTTT. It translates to CASSLIPMGRGNTIYF.

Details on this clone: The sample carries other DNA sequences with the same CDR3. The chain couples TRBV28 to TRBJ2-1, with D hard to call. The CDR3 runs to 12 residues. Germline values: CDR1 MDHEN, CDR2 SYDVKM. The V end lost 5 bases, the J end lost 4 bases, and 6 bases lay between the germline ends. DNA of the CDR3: TGTGCCAGCAGTCCACCGTACAATGAGCAGTTCTTC. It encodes CASSPPYNEQFF.

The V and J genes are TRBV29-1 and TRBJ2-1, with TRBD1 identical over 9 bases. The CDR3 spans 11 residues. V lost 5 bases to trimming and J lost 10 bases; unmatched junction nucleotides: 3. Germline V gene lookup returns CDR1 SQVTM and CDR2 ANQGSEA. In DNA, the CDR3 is TGCAGCGTTTCCGACAGGGGGGAGCAGTTCTTC. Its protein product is CSVSDRGEQFF.

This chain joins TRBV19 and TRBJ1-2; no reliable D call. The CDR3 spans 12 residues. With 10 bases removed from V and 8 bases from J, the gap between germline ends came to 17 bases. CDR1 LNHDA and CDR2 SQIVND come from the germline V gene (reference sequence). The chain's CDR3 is CATTTDQRGYTF. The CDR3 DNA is TGTGCCACTACCACGGACCAAAGAGGCTACACCTTC.

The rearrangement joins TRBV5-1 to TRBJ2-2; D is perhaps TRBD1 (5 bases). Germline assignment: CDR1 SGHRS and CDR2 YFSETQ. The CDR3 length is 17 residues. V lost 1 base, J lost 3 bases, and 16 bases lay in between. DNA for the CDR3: TGCGCCAGCAGCTTGATTCCCGACAGCGCCTACACCGGGGAGCTGTTTTTT. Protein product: CASSLIPDSAYTGELFF.

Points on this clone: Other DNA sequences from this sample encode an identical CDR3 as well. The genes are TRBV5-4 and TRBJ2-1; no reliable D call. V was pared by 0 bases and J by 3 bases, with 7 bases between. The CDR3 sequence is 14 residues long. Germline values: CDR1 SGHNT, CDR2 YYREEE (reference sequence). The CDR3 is CASSLGSSYNEQFF. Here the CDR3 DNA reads TGTGCCAGCAGCTTGGGTAGCAGCTACAATGAGCAGTTCTTC.

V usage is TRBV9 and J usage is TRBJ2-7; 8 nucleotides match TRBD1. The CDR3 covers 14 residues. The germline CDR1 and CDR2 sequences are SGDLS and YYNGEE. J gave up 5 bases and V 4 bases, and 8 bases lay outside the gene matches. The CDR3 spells CASSPRTGLHEQYF. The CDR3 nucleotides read TGTGCCAGCAGCCCTCGGACAGGGCTACACGAGCAGTACTTC.

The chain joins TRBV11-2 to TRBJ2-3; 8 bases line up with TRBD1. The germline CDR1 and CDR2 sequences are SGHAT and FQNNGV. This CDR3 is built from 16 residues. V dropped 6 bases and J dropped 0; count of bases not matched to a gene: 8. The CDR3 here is CASRHSRGQSTDTQYF. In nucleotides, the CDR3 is TGTGCCAGCAGGCACTCCAGGGGGCAAAGCACAGATACGCAGTATTTT.

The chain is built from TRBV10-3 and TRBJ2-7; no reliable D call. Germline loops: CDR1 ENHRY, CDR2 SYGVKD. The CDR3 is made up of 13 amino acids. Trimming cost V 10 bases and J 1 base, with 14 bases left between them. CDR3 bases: TGTGCCACCAAAACGGATAGTTCCTACGAGCAGTACTTC. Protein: CATKTDSSYEQYF.

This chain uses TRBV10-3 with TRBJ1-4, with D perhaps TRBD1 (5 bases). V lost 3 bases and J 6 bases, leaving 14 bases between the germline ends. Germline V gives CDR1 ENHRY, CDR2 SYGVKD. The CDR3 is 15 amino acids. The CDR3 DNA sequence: TGTGCCATCAGTGAAGGGACGGCTGAGGATGAAAAACTGTTTTTT. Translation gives CAISEGTAEDEKLFF.

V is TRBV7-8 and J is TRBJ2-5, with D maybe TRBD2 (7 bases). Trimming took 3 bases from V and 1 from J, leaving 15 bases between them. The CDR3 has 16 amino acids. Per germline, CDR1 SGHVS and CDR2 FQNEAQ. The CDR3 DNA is TGTGCCAGCAGCTTCCCCCCGGGGGGCACCCAAGAGACCCAGTACTTC. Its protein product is CASSFPPGGTQETQYF. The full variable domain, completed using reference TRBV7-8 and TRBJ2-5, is GAGVSQSPRYKVAKRGQDVALRCDPISGHVSLFWYQQALGQGPEFLTYFQNEAQLDKSGLPSDRFFAERPEGSVSTLKIQRTQQEDSAVYLCASSFPPGGTQETQYFGPGTRLLVL.

CDR3: CASSWVAGGGTDTQYF. CDR3 in DNA: TGTGCCAGCAGCTGGGTAGCGGGAGGAGGCACAGATACGCAGTATTTT. The chain carries TRBV6-6 and TRBJ2-3; 10 bases agree with TRBD2. Germline V gene sequence: CDR1 MNHNY, CDR2 SVGAGI (reference sequence). The CDR3 totals 16 residues. V was pared by 6 bases and J by 1 base, with 7 bases of the junction left unmatched.

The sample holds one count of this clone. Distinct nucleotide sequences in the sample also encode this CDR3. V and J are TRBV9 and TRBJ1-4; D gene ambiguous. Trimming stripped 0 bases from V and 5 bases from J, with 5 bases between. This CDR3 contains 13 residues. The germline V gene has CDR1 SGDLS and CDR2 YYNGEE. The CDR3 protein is CASSVGGNEKLFF. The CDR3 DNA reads TGTGCCAGCAGCGTAGGCGGGAATGAAAAACTGTTTTTT. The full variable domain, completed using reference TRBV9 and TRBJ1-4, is DSGVTQTPKHLITATGQRVTLRCSPRSGDLSVYWYQQSLDQGLQFLIQYYNGEERAKGNILERFSAQQFPDLHSELNLSSLELGDSALYFCASSVGGNEKLFFGSGTQLSVL.

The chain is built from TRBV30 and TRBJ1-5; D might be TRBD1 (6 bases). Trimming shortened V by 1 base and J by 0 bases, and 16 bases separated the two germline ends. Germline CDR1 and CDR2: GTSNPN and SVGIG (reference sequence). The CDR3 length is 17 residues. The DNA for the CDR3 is TGTGCCTGGAGTGCCCCACTAGGGACATATAGCAATCAGCCCCAGCATTTT. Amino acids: CAWSAPLGTYSNQPQHF.

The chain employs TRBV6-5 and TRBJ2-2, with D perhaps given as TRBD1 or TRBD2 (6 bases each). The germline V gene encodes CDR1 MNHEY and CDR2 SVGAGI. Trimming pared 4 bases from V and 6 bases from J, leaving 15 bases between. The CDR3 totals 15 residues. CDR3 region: CASSSGAPRPGELFF. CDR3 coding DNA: TGTGCCAGCAGTTCGGGGGCCCCCAGGCCCGGGGAGCTGTTTTTT.

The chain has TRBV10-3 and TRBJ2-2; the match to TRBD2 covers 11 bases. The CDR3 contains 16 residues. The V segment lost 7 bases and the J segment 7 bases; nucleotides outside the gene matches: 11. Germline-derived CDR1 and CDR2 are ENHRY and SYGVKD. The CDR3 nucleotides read TGTGCCATCACCGCCGGGACTAGCGGCCTCGGCGGGGAGCTGTTTTTT. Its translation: CAITAGTSGLGGELFF.

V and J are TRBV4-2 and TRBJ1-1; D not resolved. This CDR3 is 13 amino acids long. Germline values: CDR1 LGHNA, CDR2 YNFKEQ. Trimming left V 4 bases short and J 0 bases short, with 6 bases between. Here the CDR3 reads CASSRNMNTEAFF. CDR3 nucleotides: TGTGCCAGCAGCCGAAACATGAACACTGAAGCTTTCTTT.

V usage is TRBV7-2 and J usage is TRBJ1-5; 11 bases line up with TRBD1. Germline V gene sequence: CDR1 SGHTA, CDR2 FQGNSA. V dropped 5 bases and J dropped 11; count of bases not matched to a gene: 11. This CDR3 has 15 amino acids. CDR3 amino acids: CASSPTSGTGGAQHF. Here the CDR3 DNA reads TGTGCCAGCAGCCCCACTTCCGGGACAGGGGGGGCCCAGCATTTT.

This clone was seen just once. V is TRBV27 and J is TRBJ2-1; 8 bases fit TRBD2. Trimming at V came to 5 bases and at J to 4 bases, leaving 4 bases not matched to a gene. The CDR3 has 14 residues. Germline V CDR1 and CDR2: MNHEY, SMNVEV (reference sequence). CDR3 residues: CASSLSGDYNEQFF. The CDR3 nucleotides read TGTGCCAGCAGTCTTAGCGGGGATTACAATGAGCAGTTCTTC.

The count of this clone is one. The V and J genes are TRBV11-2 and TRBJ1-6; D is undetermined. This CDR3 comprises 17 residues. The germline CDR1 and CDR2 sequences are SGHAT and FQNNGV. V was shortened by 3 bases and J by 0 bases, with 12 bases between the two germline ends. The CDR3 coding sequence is TGTGCCAGCAGCTTTGAACAGACGAGCTCCTATAATTCACCCCTCCACTTT. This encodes CASSFEQTSSYNSPLHF.

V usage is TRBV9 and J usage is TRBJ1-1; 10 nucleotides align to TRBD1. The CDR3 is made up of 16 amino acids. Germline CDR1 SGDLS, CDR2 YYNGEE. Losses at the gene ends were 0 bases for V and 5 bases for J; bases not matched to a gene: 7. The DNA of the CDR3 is TGTGCCAGCAGCGTAGGCGGTGGGACAGGGGTAACTGAAGCTTTCTTT. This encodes CASSVGGGTGVTEAFF.